This TCR beta chain was observed in a study of CD8 T cells in ankylosing spondylitis. Study findings and constraints: Prior work had noted some motif variants in reactive arthritis blood and synovial fluid. Disease-linked clones reportedly showed significant enrichment in matched ankylosing spondylitis synovial fluid. Disease-linked clones had a CD8+ phenotype and relatively low frequency in peripheral blood. The study identified a TCR beta motif of several highly homologous variants that appeared characteristic of ankylosing spondylitis blood.

The CDR3 has 15 amino acids. Germline V gives CDR1 DFQATT, CDR2 SNEGSKA (reference sequence). V trimming: 6 bases; J trimming: 6 bases; junction bases outside the gene matches: 13. Only a few counts were recorded for this clonotype. What it binds is not known. Libraries for TCR beta were made by quantitative 5'-RACE with molecular barcodes. Each CDR3 protein gets one entry after TCRdb re-called the 5' RACE reads with MiXCR. The data hold hundreds of thousands of distinct CDR3 sequences, with about an eighth observed a single time. The J gene is TRBJ2-3, the V gene TRBV20-1; TRBD1 matches at 9 bases. Sequencing was carried out using blood, either unsorted or a sorted T cell fraction (not recorded which). This receptor was taken from a male donor with ankylosing spondylitis. DNA of the CDR3: TGCAGTGCGCATCCGGGACAGGGTTTTTCGGATACGCAGTATTTT. Its translation is CSAHPGQGFSDTQYF.